Included here is one TCR beta chain sequence, with context. The data stem from a study of cytotoxic CD8 clonotypes in ibrutinib-treated CLL. Study as a whole: Partial responses numbered around 25 and complete responses 2; after a median around 68 months, roughly 14 stayed remitted and approximately twelve progressed.

CDR3 length: 14 residues. Germline V gene lookup returns CDR1 SGDLS and CDR2 YYNGEE. The V end was cut by 0 bases, the J end by 2 bases, with 8 bases between. Clones were read by immunoSEQ multiplex PCR, and TCRdb kept only the in-frame ones, dropping some. The sample carries about 120,000 clones, more than 55% recorded once. The chain has TRBV9 and TRBJ1-2, with D unclear. This material consisted of PBMCs, taken after 24 months of ibrutinib treatment. The TCR originated in a human donor with chronic lymphocytic leukemia. CDR3 sequence reads: CASSVGTKNYGYTF. The DNA of the CDR3 is TGTGCCAGCAGCGTAGGAACAAAGAACTATGGCTACACCTTC. The variable domain in full, with the rest retrieved from reference TRBV9 and TRBJ1-2, is DSGVTQTPKHLITATGQRVTLRCSPRSGDLSVYWYQQSLDQGLQFLIQYYNGEERAKGNILERFSAQQFPDLHSELNLSSLELGDSALYFCASSVGTKNYGYTFGSGTRLTVV.